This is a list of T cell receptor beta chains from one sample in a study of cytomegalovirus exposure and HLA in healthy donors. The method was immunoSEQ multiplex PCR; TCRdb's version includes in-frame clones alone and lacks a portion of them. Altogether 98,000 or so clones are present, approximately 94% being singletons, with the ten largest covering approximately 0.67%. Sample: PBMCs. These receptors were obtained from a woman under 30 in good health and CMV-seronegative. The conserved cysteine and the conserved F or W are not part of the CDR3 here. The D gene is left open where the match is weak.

cdr3_aa: ASSPGTGQAF
v_call: TRBV11-1
j_call: TRBJ1-1
d_call: TRBD1

cdr3_aa: ASSEQVSYEQY
v_call: TRBV2
j_call: TRBJ2-7
d_call: -

cdr3_aa: ASSDRGALH
v_call: TRBV6-4
j_call: TRBJ1-6
d_call: -

cdr3_aa: ASSLLAGGNEQF
v_call: TRBV7-9
j_call: TRBJ2-1
d_call: TRBD2

cdr3_aa: ASREGQSYNEQF
v_call: TRBV6-1
j_call: TRBJ2-1
d_call: -

cdr3_aa: ACTSSPNEKLF
v_call: TRBV19
j_call: TRBJ1-4
d_call: -

cdr3_aa: ASSPPALMTFPSTVEQY
v_call: TRBV18
j_call: TRBJ2-7
d_call: -

cdr3_aa: ASRPGGLALQY
v_call: TRBV19
j_call: TRBJ2-3
d_call: -

cdr3_aa: AITRGGAAF
v_call: TRBV10-3
j_call: TRBJ1-1
d_call: -

cdr3_aa: ASSLSGTAISQPQH
v_call: TRBV28
j_call: TRBJ1-5
d_call: TRBD1

cdr3_aa: ASSDASGGYNEQF
v_call: TRBV6-1
j_call: TRBJ2-1
d_call: TRBD2

cdr3_aa: ASSLTYTGGSYEQY
v_call: TRBV7-2
j_call: TRBJ2-7
d_call: TRBD1

cdr3_aa: SVLVDSTYEQY
v_call: TRBV29-1
j_call: TRBJ2-7
d_call: -

cdr3_aa: ASSERGGTDTQY
v_call: TRBV6-4
j_call: TRBJ2-3
d_call: TRBD2

cdr3_aa: ASTFTGGSPLH
v_call: TRBV19
j_call: TRBJ1-6
d_call: TRBD1

cdr3_aa: ASSGQGAIGAYEQY
v_call: TRBV6-1
j_call: TRBJ2-7
d_call: TRBD1